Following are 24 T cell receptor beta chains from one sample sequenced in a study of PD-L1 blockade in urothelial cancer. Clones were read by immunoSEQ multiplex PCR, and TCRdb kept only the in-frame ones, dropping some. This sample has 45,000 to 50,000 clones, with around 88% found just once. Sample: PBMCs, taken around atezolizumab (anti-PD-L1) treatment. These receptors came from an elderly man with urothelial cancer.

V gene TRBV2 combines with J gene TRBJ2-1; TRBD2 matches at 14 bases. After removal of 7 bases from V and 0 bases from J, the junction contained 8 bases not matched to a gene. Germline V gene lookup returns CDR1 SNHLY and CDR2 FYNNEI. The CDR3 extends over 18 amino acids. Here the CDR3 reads CASKFFGTSGSSYNEQFF. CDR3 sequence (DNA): TGTGCCAGCAAATTCTTCGGGACTAGCGGGAGCTCCTACAATGAGCAGTTCTTC. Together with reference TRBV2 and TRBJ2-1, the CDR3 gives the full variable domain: EPEVTQTPSHQVTQMGQEVILRCVPISNHLYFYWYRQILGQKVEFLVSFYNNEISEKSEIFDDQFSVERPDGSNFTLKIRSTKLEDSAMYFCASKFFGTSGSSYNEQFFGPGTRLTVL.

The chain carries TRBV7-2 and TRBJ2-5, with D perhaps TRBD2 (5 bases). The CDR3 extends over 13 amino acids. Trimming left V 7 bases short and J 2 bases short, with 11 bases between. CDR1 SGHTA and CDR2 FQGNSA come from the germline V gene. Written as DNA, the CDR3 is TGTGCCAGCACCCCCTCGGGACAAGAGACCCAGTACTTC. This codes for CASTPSGQETQYF.

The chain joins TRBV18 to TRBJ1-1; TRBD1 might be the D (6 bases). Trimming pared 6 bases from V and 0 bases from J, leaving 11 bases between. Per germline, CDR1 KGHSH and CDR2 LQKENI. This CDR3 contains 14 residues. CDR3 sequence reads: CASSGGRLNTEAFF. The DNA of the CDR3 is TGTGCCAGCTCTGGGGGCAGATTGAACACTGAAGCTTTCTTT.

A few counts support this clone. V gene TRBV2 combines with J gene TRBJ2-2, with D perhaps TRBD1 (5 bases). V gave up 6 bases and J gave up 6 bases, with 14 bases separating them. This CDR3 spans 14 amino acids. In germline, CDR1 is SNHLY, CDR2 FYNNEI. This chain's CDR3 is CASSSGFVAGELFF. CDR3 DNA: TGTGCCAGCAGCTCAGGGTTCGTGGCCGGGGAGCTGTTTTTT.

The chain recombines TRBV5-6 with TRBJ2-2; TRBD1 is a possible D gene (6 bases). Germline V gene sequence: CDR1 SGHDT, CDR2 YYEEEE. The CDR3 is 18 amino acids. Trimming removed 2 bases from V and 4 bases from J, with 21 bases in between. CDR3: CASSFRDTTPRSTGELFF. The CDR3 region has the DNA TGTGCCAGCAGCTTTCGGGACACCACCCCTCGCAGCACCGGGGAGCTGTTTTTT.

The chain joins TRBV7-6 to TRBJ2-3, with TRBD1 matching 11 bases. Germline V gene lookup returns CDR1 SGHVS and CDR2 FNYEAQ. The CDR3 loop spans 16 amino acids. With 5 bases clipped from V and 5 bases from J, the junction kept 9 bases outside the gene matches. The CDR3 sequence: CASSTPGQGGEDTQYF. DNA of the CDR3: TGTGCCAGCAGCACACCGGGACAGGGGGGGGAAGATACGCAGTATTTT.

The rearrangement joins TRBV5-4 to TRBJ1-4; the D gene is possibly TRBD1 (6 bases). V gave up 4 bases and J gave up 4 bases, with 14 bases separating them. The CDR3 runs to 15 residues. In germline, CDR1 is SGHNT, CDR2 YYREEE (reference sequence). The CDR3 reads CASSPSTGINEKLFF. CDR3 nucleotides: TGTGCCAGCAGCCCGTCGACAGGAATTAATGAAAAACTGTTTTTT.

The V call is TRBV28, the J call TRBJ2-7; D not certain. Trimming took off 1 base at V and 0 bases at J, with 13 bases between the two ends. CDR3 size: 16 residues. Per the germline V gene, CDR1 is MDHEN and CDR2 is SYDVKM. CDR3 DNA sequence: TGTGCCAGCAGTTTATTATTCACGCTGGCCTCCTACGAGCAGTACTTC. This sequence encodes CASSLLFTLASYEQYF. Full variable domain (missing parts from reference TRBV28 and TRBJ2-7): DVKVTQSSRYLVKRTGEKVFLECVQDMDHENMFWYRQDPGLGLRLIYFSYDVKMKEKGDIPEGYSVSREKKERFSLILESASTNQTSMYLCASSLLFTLASYEQYFGPGTRLTVT.

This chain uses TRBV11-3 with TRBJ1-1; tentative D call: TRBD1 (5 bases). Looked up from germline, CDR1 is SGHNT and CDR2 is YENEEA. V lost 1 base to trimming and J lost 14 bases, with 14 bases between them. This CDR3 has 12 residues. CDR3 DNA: TGTGCCAGCAGCTTAGGGAGGGGCCGGATGTTCTTT. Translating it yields CASSLGRGRMFF.

The CDR3 region has the DNA TGTGCCAGCAGCTTTACAGGGGCCTTCACCGGGGAGCTGTTTTTT. Amino acid sequence: CASSFTGAFTGELFF. This sequence joins TRBV5-4 and TRBJ2-2, with 7 positions matching TRBD1. Germline CDR1 SGHNT, CDR2 YYREEE (reference sequence). This CDR3 is built from 15 residues. V lost 2 bases, J lost 4 bases, and 5 bases stayed unmatched.

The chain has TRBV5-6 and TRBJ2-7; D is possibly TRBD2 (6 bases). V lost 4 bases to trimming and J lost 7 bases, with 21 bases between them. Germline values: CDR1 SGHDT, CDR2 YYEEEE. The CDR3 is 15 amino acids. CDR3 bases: TGTGCCAGCAGCGCCTCCGGGACCTCAGCGGGTGAGCAGTACTTC. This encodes CASSASGTSAGEQYF.

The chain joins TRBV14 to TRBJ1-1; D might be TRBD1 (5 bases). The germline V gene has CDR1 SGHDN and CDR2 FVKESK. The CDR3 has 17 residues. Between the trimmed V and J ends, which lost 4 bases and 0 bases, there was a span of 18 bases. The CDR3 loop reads CASSRLGDTLMNTEAFF. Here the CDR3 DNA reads TGTGCCAGCAGCCGGTTAGGGGATACCCTCATGAACACTGAAGCTTTCTTT.

Here the CDR3 DNA reads TGTGCCAGCAGCGGGCGGGAGAGGGAGACCCAGTACTTC. Translation gives CASSGRERETQYF. V usage is TRBV11-3 and J usage is TRBJ2-5; 7 nucleotides line up with TRBD2. V lost 5 bases, J lost 5 bases, and 5 bases stayed unmatched. CDR1 and CDR2 from the germline V gene are SGHNT and YENEEA. This CDR3 has 13 amino acids.

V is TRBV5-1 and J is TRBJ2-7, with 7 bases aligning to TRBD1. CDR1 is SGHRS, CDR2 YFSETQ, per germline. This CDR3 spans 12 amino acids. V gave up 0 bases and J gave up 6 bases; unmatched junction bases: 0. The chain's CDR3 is CASSLDRGEQYF. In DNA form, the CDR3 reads TGCGCCAGCAGCTTGGACAGGGGCGAGCAGTACTTC.

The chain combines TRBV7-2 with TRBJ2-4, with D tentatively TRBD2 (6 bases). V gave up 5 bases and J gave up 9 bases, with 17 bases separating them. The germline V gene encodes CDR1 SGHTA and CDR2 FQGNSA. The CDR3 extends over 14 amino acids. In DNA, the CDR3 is TGTGCCAGCAGCCCCCCGGGACTTCGAGGCATTCAGTACTTC. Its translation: CASSPPGLRGIQYF.

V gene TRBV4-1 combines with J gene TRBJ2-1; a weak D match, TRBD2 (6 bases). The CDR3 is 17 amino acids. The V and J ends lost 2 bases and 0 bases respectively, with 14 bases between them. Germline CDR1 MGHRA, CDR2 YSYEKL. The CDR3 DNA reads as TGCGCCAGCAGCCAAACCCCTAGCGACAGCTCCTACAATGAGCAGTTCTTC. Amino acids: CASSQTPSDSSYNEQFF.

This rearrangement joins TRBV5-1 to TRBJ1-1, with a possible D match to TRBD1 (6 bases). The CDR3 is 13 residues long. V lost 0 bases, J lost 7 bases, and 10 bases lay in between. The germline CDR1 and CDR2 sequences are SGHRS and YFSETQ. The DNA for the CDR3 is TGCGCCAGCAGCTTGGTAGAGGGGGTTGAAGCTTTCTTT. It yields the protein CASSLVEGVEAFF.

The DNA for the CDR3 is TGCGCCAGCAGTCGTCGCGGGACAGGGGTTGGGGACTATGGCTACACCTTC. Translating gives CASSRRGTGVGDYGYTF. The rearrangement links TRBV4-1 to TRBJ1-2, with 10 positions matching TRBD1. The CDR3 extends over 17 amino acids. The V gene's germline CDR1 is MGHRA and CDR2 YSYEKL. V dropped 6 bases and J dropped 3; count of bases not matched to a gene: 13.

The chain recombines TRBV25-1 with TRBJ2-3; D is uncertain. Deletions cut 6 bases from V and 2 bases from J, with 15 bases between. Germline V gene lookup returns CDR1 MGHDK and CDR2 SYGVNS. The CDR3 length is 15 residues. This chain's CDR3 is CASSQTSSLTDTQYF. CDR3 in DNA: TGTGCCAGCAGCCAGACATCGTCCCTCACAGATACGCAGTATTTT.

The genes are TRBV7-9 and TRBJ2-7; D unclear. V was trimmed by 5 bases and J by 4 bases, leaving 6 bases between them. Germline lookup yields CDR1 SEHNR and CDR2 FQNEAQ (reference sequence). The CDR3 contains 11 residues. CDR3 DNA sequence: TGTGCCAGCAGCCCTAGTTACGAGCAGTACTTC. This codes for CASSPSYEQYF.

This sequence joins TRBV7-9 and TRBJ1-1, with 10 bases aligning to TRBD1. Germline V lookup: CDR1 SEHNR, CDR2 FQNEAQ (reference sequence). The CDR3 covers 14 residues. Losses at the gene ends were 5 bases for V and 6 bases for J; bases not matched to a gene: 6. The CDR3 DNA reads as TGTGCCAGCAGCGACGACAGGGGGCTGGCTGAAGCTTTCTTT. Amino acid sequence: CASSDDRGLAEAFF.

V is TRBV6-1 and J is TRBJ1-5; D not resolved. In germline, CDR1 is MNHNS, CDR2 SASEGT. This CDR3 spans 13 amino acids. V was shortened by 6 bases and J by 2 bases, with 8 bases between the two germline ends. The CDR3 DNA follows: TGTGCCAGCAGCCCCCATGGCAATCAGCCCCAGCATTTT. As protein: CASSPHGNQPQHF.

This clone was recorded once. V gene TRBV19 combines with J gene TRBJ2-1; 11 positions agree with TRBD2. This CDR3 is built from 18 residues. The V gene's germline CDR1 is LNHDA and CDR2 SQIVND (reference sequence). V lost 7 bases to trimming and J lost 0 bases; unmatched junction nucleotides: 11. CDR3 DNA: TGTGCCAGTAAGAAGGTAGCGGGAGGGTTTAGCTCCTACAATGAGCAGTTCTTC. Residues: CASKKVAGGFSSYNEQFF.

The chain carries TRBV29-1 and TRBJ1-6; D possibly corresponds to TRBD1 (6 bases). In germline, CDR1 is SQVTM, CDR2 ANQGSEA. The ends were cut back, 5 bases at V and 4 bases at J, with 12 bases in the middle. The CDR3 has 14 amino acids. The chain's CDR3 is CSVRDTGYNSPLHF. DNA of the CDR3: TGCAGCGTTCGGGACACGGGGTATAATTCACCCCTCCACTTT.